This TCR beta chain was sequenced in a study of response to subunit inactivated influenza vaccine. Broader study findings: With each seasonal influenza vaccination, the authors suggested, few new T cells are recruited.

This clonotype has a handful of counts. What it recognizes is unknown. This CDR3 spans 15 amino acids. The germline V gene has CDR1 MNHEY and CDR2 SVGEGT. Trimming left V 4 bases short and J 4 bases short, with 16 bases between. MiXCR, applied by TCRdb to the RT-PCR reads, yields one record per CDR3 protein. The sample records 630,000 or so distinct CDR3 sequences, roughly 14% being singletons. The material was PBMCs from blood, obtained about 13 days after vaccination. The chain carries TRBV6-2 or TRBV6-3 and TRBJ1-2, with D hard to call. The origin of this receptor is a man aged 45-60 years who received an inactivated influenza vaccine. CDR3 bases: TGTGCCAGCAGTTTTCGACACCACCAACCCTATGGCTACACCTTC. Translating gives CASSFRHHQPYGYTF.